This TCR beta chain appears in the sequencing data of a study of blood T cell repertoires in COVID-19 (dated by TCRdb to about 2020). Broadly, across the study: Samples from collaborators originated in the United States, Italy and Spain and spanned both the acute and convalescent phases of COVID-19. The material from the prospective study consisted of cDNA or gDNA derived from T cells, B-cell-depleted T cells, or PBMCs. Subjects who had been exposed to COVID-19, were actively infected with it, or had recovered from it provided the deeply sampled blood TCRbeta repertoires that made up the dataset. A freely available public database, intended as a resource for researchers studying the immune response to SARS-CoV-2, is where the repertoires were released. The samples were drawn from two sources: the first 160 participants of the ongoing ImmuneRACE study, and over 1,000 subjects contributed by 6 global collaborators. Nearly every sample came with metadata listing a de-identified subject ID, COVID-19 status, age in years and sex. HLA class I and class II types, where available, came from metadata supplied by the sample provider rather than from assay-based typing. General conclusions and limits of the study: Clinical and demographic metadata were provided uncurated, with the amount varying by source and participant.

TCRbeta CDR3 regions were amplified from genomic DNA using the immunoSEQ Assay, a bias-controlled multiplex PCR. In the paper's pipeline: The number of nucleated cells in each sample was estimated by amplification of reference gene primers within the assay. To quantify the absolute abundance of each unique TCRbeta CDR3 rearrangement, sequence reads were collapsed and filtered. Productive Simpson clonality was computed per sample as the square root of Simpson's diversity index over productive rearrangements. In TCRdb, the immuneACCESS table is reduced to in-frame sequences with V and J assigned. These tables do not hold every clone; where another copy was compared, an unresolved V gene accounts for under half, and the others remain unexplained. That table gives V, J and clone size, and the DNA gave D and trimming. This sample is represented by 150,000 or so clones; approximately 86% of them were singletons. The top ten hold 3.5% to 4.5% of the sample.

There are 15 amino acids in the CDR3, from cysteine to phenylalanine inclusive. Just CDR3 DNA is preserved here, 45 bases in frame from base 1. The germline V gene (reference sequence) supplies CDR1 SGHNT and CDR2 YYREEE. Trimming removed 2 bases from V and 1 base from J; the gene matches leave 4 bases unexplained. Participants in the prospective study were aged about 18 to 95 years, lived in 20 to 30 United States geographic areas, and enrolled through a virtual design. Cohort assignment in the prospective study relied on participant-reported clinical history from a screening survey and a study questionnaire. Exposed participants were defined as having been in contact with someone with a PCR-confirmed or clinician-diagnosed COVID-19 case within 2 weeks of study entry. Each participant in the prospective study had whole blood, serum and a nasopharyngeal or oropharyngeal swab collected by mobile phlebotomists. Prospective study participants could optionally give additional blood draws and questionnaires over an approximately 2-month period. Before DNA extraction, prospective study blood samples were shipped either frozen or at room temperature.

On this clone itself: The antigen this receptor binds is unknown. No qualities accompany the bases; no much larger clone lies one base away.

Sequenced sample: PBMCs or T cells enriched from blood (not recorded which). This receptor was taken from a woman between 35 and 50 years old who had been exposed to COVID-19. The chain is made from TRBV5-4 and TRBJ2-7; the junction holds 9 bases that match TRBD1. For the CDR3, the sequence is CASSLSGTGSYEQYF. Here is the DNA: TGTGCCAGCAGCTTATCCGGGACAGGGTCCTACGAGCAGTACTTC.